This T cell receptor beta chain comes out of a study of blood T cell repertoires in COVID-19. The wider study: The United States, Italy and Spain supplied acute and convalescent COVID-19 samples. The cDNA or gDNA used as material had been derived from T cells, B-cell-depleted T cells, or PBMCs.

CDR3 length: 12 residues. Germline V lookup: CDR1 SNHLY, CDR2 FYNNEI. Trimming stripped 3 bases from V and 5 bases from J, with 7 bases between. As handled by the study authors: Estimation of nucleated cell counts relied on the amplification of reference gene primers. TCRdb's copy holds only in-frame clones and misses some; the assay was immunoSEQ multiplex PCR. V and J calls and clone size follow that table, whereas D and trimming were derived from the DNA. The sample consists of about 200,000 clones, about 89% of them appearing once. This clone was counted a single time. Sequencing was done on a sample of peripheral blood. This sequence was found in a man in his forties or fifties with acute or convalescent COVID-19. The genes are TRBV2 and TRBJ1-2; weak D call: TRBD1 (5 bases). The CDR3 nucleotides read TGTGCCAGCAGTGAGGGGCGTTATGGCTACACCTTC. As protein: CASSEGRYGYTF.